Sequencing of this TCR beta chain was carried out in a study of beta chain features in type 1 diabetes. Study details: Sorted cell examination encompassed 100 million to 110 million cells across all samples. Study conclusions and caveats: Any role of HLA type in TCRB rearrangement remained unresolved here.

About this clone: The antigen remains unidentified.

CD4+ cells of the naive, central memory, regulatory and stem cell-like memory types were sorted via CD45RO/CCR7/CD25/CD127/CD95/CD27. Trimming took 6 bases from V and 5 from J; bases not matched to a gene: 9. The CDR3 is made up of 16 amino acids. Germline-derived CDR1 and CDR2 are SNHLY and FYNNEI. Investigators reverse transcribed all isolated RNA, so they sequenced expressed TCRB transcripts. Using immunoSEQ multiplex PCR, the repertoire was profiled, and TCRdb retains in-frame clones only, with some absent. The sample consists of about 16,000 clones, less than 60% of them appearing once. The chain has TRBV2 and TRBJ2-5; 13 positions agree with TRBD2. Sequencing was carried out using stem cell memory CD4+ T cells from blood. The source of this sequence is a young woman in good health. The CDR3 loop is CASRLLAGGKEETQYF. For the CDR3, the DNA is TGTGCCAGCAGGTTACTAGCGGGAGGGAAGGAGGAGACCCAGTACTTC.